What follows are 29 T cell receptor beta chains derived from one specimen sequenced in a study of blood T cell repertoires in COVID-19. Produced via immunoSEQ multiplex PCR; TCRdb's table is partial and in-frame only. The sample includes around 450,000 clones, roughly 91% seen only once; the top ten take around 4.5%. The sample taken for sequencing was peripheral blood. The origin of the receptors is a woman aged 30 to 39 with acute or convalescent COVID-19.

The rearrangement links TRBV2 to TRBJ1-2, with TRBD1 matching over 10 bases. Trimming cost V 8 bases and J 1 base; bases outside gene matches: 1. This CDR3 comprises 13 residues. CDR1 is SNHLY and CDR2 is FYNNEI in the germline V gene. CDR3 coding DNA: TGTGCCAGCGGGGACAGGGGTAACTATGGCTACACCTTC. This encodes CASGDRGNYGYTF.

The chain is built from TRBV28 and TRBJ2-7, with 9 bases identical to TRBD1. Germline V CDR1 and CDR2: MDHEN, SYDVKM. With 6 bases clipped from V and 0 bases from J, the junction kept 6 bases outside the gene matches. The length of the CDR3 is 15 residues. DNA of the CDR3: TGTGCCAGCAGCTACAGGGGGCAAAGCTCCTACGAGCAGTACTTC. Translated, it gives CASSYRGQSSYEQYF.

This chain links TRBV11-2 with TRBJ1-1; D possibly corresponds to TRBD1 (6 bases). Germline V lookup: CDR1 SGHAT, CDR2 FQNNGV. The ends were cut back, 5 bases at V and 6 bases at J, with 13 bases in the middle. The CDR3 totals 13 residues. This CDR3 is CASSTGSRAEAFF. CDR3 nucleotide sequence: TGTGCCAGCAGCACAGGGTCGAGAGCTGAAGCTTTCTTT.

CDR3: CASSLAALGPENEQFF. The DNA of the CDR3 is TGTGCCAGCAGCTTAGCGGCGCTGGGCCCCGAGAATGAGCAGTTCTTC. The rearrangement joins TRBV11-1 to TRBJ2-1; D is unclear. The CDR3 is made up of 16 amino acids. Germline loops: CDR1 SGHAT, CDR2 FQDESV (reference sequence). V gave up 0 bases and J gave up 7 bases, with 16 bases separating them.

V and J are TRBV14 and TRBJ1-1; D uncertain. Germline loops: CDR1 SGHDN, CDR2 FVKESK. The CDR3 is made up of 13 amino acids. Trimming cost V 1 base and J 1 base, with 4 bases left between them. The CDR3 nucleotides read TGTGCCAGCAGCCAAGGGGCGAACACTGAAGCTTTCTTT. Translated, it gives CASSQGANTEAFF.

The V call is TRBV24-1, the J call TRBJ1-1; 8 nucleotides line up with TRBD1. The CDR3 covers 14 residues. Germline assignment: CDR1 KGHDR and CDR2 SFDVKD. After removal of 7 bases from V and 5 bases from J, the junction contained 8 bases not matched to a gene. This chain's CDR3 is CATRSGGAETEAFF. CDR3 nucleotides: TGTGCCACCAGATCAGGGGGCGCGGAGACTGAAGCTTTCTTT.

This chain joins TRBV12-3 or TRBV12-4 and TRBJ1-2, with D maybe TRBD1 (6 bases). Trimming shortened V by 5 bases and J by 8 bases, and 12 bases separated the two germline ends. This CDR3 is 12 amino acids long. Written as DNA, the CDR3 is TGTGCCAGCAGTACAGGGTTGTGGGGCTACACCTTC. Protein: CASSTGLWGYTF.

The chain uses TRBV5-6 and TRBJ2-5, with TRBD1 as a possible D gene (5 bases). V lost 3 bases to trimming and J lost 1 base, with 19 bases between them. CDR3 length: 17 residues. Germline assignment: CDR1 SGHDT and CDR2 YYEEEE. Here the CDR3 reads CASSSHLTGSGQETQYF. The CDR3 DNA is TGTGCCAGCAGCTCCCACCTTACAGGAAGTGGCCAAGAGACCCAGTACTTC.

The chain carries TRBV7-9 and TRBJ1-3, with a possible D match to TRBD1 (5 bases). The V gene lost 5 bases and the J gene lost 6 bases, with 20 bases spanning the gap. Germline V gene data show CDR1 as SEHNR and CDR2 as FQNEAQ (reference sequence). This CDR3 contains 16 residues. The CDR3: CASSLGGGRDENTIYF. CDR3 DNA: TGTGCCAGCAGCCTGGGCGGGGGACGAGATGAAAACACCATATATTTT. Full variable domain (rest looked up from reference TRBV7-9 and TRBJ1-3): DTGVSQNPRHKITKRGQNVTFRCDPISEHNRLYWYRQTLGQGPEFLTYFQNEAQLEKSRLLSDRFSAERPKGSFSTLEIQRTEQGDSAMYLCASSLGGGRDENTIYFGEGSWLTVV.

The chain uses TRBV4-1 and TRBJ2-5; D is unresolved. In germline, CDR1 is MGHRA, CDR2 YSYEKL. V dropped 2 bases and J dropped 1 base, with 8 bases sitting between them. This CDR3 contains 14 residues. CDR3 nucleotide sequence: TGCGCCAGCAGCCAAACACGCCGCCAAGAGACCCAGTACTTC. Protein sequence: CASSQTRRQETQYF.

The genes are TRBV3-1 (or the pseudogene TRBV3-2) and TRBJ2-7; D is perhaps TRBD2 (5 bases). The CDR3 consists of 15 residues. V was clipped by 4 bases and J by 2 bases, with 15 bases between them. Per germline, CDR1 LGHDT and CDR2 YNNKEL (reference sequence). Here the CDR3 reads CASSPRASGAYEQYF. As DNA, the CDR3 is TGTGCCAGCAGCCCGAGGGCAAGCGGTGCCTACGAGCAGTACTTC.

V gene TRBV9 combines with J gene TRBJ2-1; 13 bases fit TRBD2. Germline V gives CDR1 SGDLS, CDR2 YYNGEE. The CDR3 extends over 22 amino acids. Germline trimming cut 4 bases from V and 2 bases from J; bases unmatched to any gene: 21. The CDR3 sequence is CASSNRKGLAGDPTYTYNEQFF. The CDR3 DNA follows: TGTGCCAGCAGCAACCGAAAAGGACTAGCGGGGGACCCTACCTATACCTACAATGAGCAGTTCTTC.

In its sample, this clone was seen once. The chain combines TRBV5-1 with TRBJ1-5; D not resolved. Trimming shortened V by 4 bases and J by 7 bases, and 15 bases separated the two germline ends. The CDR3 sequence is 14 residues long. CDR1 is SGHRS and CDR2 is YFSETQ in the germline V gene. CDR3 region: CASSTGDWGQPQHF. The CDR3 DNA follows: TGCGCCAGCAGCACGGGAGATTGGGGACAGCCCCAGCATTTT.

The chain couples TRBV29-1 to TRBJ2-4; TRBD1 matches at 8 bases. Germline CDR1 reads SQVTM; CDR2 reads ANQGSEA. CDR3 length: 13 residues. V shed 6 bases and J 6 bases; nucleotides not matched to a gene: 7. CDR3 nucleotide sequence: TGCAGCGTCCCGGGACAGGAAGGAAACATTCAGTACTTC. Protein: CSVPGQEGNIQYF.

As DNA, the CDR3 is TGTGCCAGTAAGCGGGAGGCCTACGAGCAGTACTTC. It encodes CASKREAYEQYF. The chain has TRBV12-3 or TRBV12-4 and TRBJ2-7; 9 bases fit TRBD2. V dropped 9 bases and J dropped 2; count of bases not matched to a gene: 2. This CDR3 has 12 residues.

The chain combines TRBV7-2 with TRBJ2-1, with D uncertain. CDR3 length equals 13 residues. Germline V CDR1 and CDR2: SGHTA, FQGNSA. V was cut by 4 bases and J by 8 bases, with 12 bases left in between. The CDR3 sequence: CASSWAGLDEQFF. CDR3 DNA sequence: TGTGCCAGCAGCTGGGCTGGCTTAGATGAGCAGTTCTTC.

The chain has TRBV28 and TRBJ2-1; D is possibly TRBD1 (5 bases). Germline CDR1 reads MDHEN; CDR2 reads SYDVKM. This CDR3 region has 13 residues. The ends were cut back, 6 bases at V and 3 bases at J, with 9 bases in the middle. In nucleotides, the CDR3 is TGTGCCAGCAGCCCTACAGGCTACAATGAGCAGTTCTTC. Its protein is CASSPTGYNEQFF.

This clone showed up just a few times. The V call is TRBV3-1 (or the pseudogene TRBV3-2), the J call TRBJ1-1, with 8 bases that match TRBD1. Trimming at V came to 1 base and at J to 5 bases, leaving 6 bases not matched to a gene. From germline, CDR1 is LGHDT and CDR2 YNNKEL (reference sequence). The CDR3 has 15 amino acids. The CDR3 DNA reads TGTGCCAGCAGCCAAGTTTTAGGACAGGGAACTGAAGCTTTCTTT. This codes for CASSQVLGQGTEAFF.

This sequence joins TRBV7-8 and TRBJ2-2; D perhaps matches TRBD1 (6 bases). Germline-derived CDR1 and CDR2 are SGHVS and FQNEAQ. The CDR3 consists of 15 residues. The V end was cut by 5 bases, the J end by 6 bases, with 16 bases between. CDR3: CASSPQGLMAGELFF. The DNA for the CDR3 is TGTGCCAGCAGCCCACAGGGCCTCATGGCCGGGGAGCTGTTTTTT.

The chain recombines TRBV10-1 with TRBJ1-1; D unclear. CDR1 WNHNN and CDR2 SYGVQD come from the germline V gene (reference sequence). This CDR3 spans 13 amino acids. V was clipped by 5 bases and J by 4 bases, with 11 bases between them. The CDR3 nucleotides are TGCGCCAGCAGTAGTGACAAGGTCACTGAAGCTTTCTTT. Translating gives CASSSDKVTEAFF.

A word on this clone: The sample contains more than one DNA sequence encoding this CDR3. CDR3 in DNA: TGTGCCAGCAGCCCACAAGCTAACTATGGCTACACCTTC. Translating it yields CASSPQANYGYTF. This chain links TRBV28 with TRBJ1-2; D remains ambiguous. The germline V and J ends were trimmed by 6 bases and 0 bases, with 8 bases remaining between them. This CDR3 spans 13 amino acids. Germline V gives CDR1 MDHEN, CDR2 SYDVKM.

The V call is TRBV20-1, the J call TRBJ2-3, with D unclear. This CDR3 region has 11 residues. The V gene lost 3 bases and the J gene lost 5 bases, with 6 bases spanning the gap. The germline gives CDR1 DFQATT, CDR2 SNEGSKA (reference sequence). CDR3 sequence reads: CSASTGDTQYF. The CDR3 DNA reads TGCAGTGCTAGCACCGGAGATACGCAGTATTTT.

The chain couples TRBV5-1 to TRBJ2-1; D perhaps matches TRBD1 (6 bases). Trimming took 3 bases from V and 6 from J, leaving 16 bases between them. Germline V gene lookup returns CDR1 SGHRS and CDR2 YFSETQ. The CDR3 is 15 amino acids. The CDR3 spells CASSSGQFGVNEQFF. DNA of the CDR3: TGCGCCAGCAGCTCCGGACAGTTTGGTGTCAATGAGCAGTTCTTC. The variable domain in full, completed from reference TRBV5-1 and TRBJ2-1, reads KAGVTQTPRYLIKTRGQQVTLSCSPISGHRSVSWYQQTPGQGLQFLFEYFSETQRNKGNFPGRFSGRQFSNSRSEMNVSTLELGDSALYLCASSSGQFGVNEQFFGPGTRLTVL.

The J gene is TRBJ2-7, the V gene TRBV15; TRBD1 matches at 7 bases. Germline V lookup: CDR1 LNHNV, CDR2 YYDKDF (reference sequence). J was trimmed by 1 base and V by 3 bases; bases with no gene match: 0. The CDR3 runs to 13 residues. This CDR3 reads CATSRTGSYEQYF. Here the CDR3 DNA reads TGTGCCACCAGCAGGACAGGGTCCTACGAGCAGTACTTC.

The chain links TRBV9 to TRBJ2-5; perhaps TRBD1 as D (7 bases). The CDR3 has 15 residues. Germline V gives CDR1 SGDLS, CDR2 YYNGEE. Trimming left V 4 bases short and J 2 bases short, with 15 bases between. CDR3 sequence reads: CASSSGGLSQETQYF. The CDR3, as DNA: TGTGCCAGCAGCTCAGGGGGGCTTTCTCAAGAGACCCAGTACTTC.

This chain links TRBV2 with TRBJ1-3; no reliable D call. The CDR3 length is 12 residues. The ends were cut back, 4 bases at V and 7 bases at J, with 8 bases in the middle. The germline CDR1 and CDR2 sequences are SNHLY and FYNNEI. The CDR3 DNA is TGTGCCAGCAGTGGGAGGGAGAACACCATATATTTT. It yields the protein CASSGRENTIYF.

The chain is built from TRBV30 and TRBJ2-2; TRBD2 matches at 13 bases. The CDR3 sequence is 17 residues long. Germline V gene lookup returns CDR1 GTSNPN and CDR2 SVGIG (reference sequence). With 5 bases clipped from V and 0 bases from J, the junction kept 6 bases outside the gene matches. As DNA, the CDR3 is TGTGCCTGGGAAGGACTAGCGGGGGCCACGAACACCGGGGAGCTGTTTTTT. Amino acids: CAWEGLAGATNTGELFF. The full variable domain, in which reference TRBV30 and TRBJ2-2 provide the parts outside the CDR3, is SQTIHQWPATLVQPVGSPLSLECTVEGTSNPNLYWYRQAAGRGLQLLFYSVGIGQISSEVPQNLSASRPQDRQFILSSKKLLLSDSGFYLCAWEGLAGATNTGELFFGEGSRLTVL.

V is TRBV5-4 and J is TRBJ1-2, with TRBD1 as a possible D gene (5 bases). Trimming removed 3 bases at V and 6 bases at J, with 12 bases between. Germline-derived CDR1 and CDR2 are SGHNT and YYREEE (reference sequence). The CDR3 extends over 13 amino acids. CDR3 loop: CASSSQGVDGYTF. As DNA, the CDR3 is TGTGCCAGCAGCTCCCAGGGTGTAGATGGCTACACCTTC.

This chain joins TRBV9 and TRBJ1-1; 10 bases match TRBD1. V was pared by 3 bases and J by 5 bases, with 7 bases of the junction left unmatched. Germline values: CDR1 SGDLS, CDR2 YYNGEE. The CDR3 extends over 15 amino acids. CDR3 nucleotides: TGTGCCAGCAGCGCCTCCGGGACAGGGGATACTGAAGCTTTCTTT. This gives the protein CASSASGTGDTEAFF. The entire variable domain, with the rest obtained from reference TRBV9 and TRBJ1-1, is as follows: DSGVTQTPKHLITATGQRVTLRCSPRSGDLSVYWYQQSLDQGLQFLIQYYNGEERAKGNILERFSAQQFPDLHSELNLSSLELGDSALYFCASSASGTGDTEAFFGQGTRLTVV.